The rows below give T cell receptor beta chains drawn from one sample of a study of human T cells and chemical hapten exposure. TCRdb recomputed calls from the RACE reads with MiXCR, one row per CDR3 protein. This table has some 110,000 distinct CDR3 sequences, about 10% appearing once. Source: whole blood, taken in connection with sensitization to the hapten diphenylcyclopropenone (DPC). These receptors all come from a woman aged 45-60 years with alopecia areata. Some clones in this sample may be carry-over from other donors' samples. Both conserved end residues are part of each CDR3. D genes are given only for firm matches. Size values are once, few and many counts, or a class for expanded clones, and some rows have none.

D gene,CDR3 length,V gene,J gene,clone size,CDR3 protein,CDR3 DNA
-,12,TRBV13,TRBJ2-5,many,CASIAQQETQYF,TGTGCCAGCATCGCCCAACAAGAGACCCAGTACTTC
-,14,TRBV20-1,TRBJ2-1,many,CSASPPQFFHEQFF,TGCAGTGCTAGTCCCCCACAGTTCTTCCATGAGCAGTTCTTC
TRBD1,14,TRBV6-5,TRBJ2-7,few,CASSVRDRGYEQYF,TGTGCCAGCAGTGTCCGGGACAGGGGATACGAGCAGTACTTC
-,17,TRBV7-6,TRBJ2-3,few,CASSLAPRERSKSTQYF,TGTGCCAGCAGCTTAGCGCCGAGGGAGAGGAGTAAGAGTACGCAGTATTTT
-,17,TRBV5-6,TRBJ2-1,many,CASSSLQRSRAYNEQFF,TGTGCCAGCAGCTCGCTCCAACGGTCCCGGGCTTACAATGAGCAGTTCTTC
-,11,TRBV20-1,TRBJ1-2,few,CSAPTPAGYTF,TGCAGTGCTCCCACCCCCGCCGGCTACACCTTC
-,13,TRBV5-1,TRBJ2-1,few,CASSLDTYNEQFF,TGCGCCAGCAGCTTGGACACCTACAATGAGCAGTTCTTC
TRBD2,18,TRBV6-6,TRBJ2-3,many,CASSYEPRSSGITDTQYF,TGTGCCAGCAGTTACGAGCCGCGTTCTAGCGGGATCACAGATACGCAGTATTTT
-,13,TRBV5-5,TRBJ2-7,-,CASSPVGTYEQYF,TGTGCCAGCAGCCCGGTTGGAACCTACGAGCAGTACTTC
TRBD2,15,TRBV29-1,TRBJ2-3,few,CSVEDGGRAADTQYF,TGCAGCGTTGAAGATGGCGGGAGGGCTGCCGATACGCAGTATTTT
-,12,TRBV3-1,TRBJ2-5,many,CASSQDTKTQYF,TGTGCCAGCAGCCAAGATACGAAGACCCAGTACTTC
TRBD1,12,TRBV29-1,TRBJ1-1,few,CSVDRESTEAFF,TGCAGCGTGGACAGGGAGAGCACTGAAGCTTTCTTT
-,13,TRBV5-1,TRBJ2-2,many,CASSLASTGELFF,TGCGCCAGCAGCTTGGCCAGCACCGGGGAGCTGTTTTTT
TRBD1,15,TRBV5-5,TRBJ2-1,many,CASSWGQGAYNEQFF,TGTGCCAGCAGCTGGGGACAGGGGGCCTACAATGAGCAGTTCTTC
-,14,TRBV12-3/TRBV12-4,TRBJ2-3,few,CASYLGGPGDTQYF,TGTGCCAGCTATCTGGGTGGGCCCGGGGATACGCAGTATTTT
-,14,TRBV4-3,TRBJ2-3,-,CASSRTGGTDTQYF,TGCGCCAGCAGCCGGACTGGGGGCACAGATACGCAGTATTTT
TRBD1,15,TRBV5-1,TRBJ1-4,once,CASSLSGQAGEKLFF,TGCGCCAGCAGCTTGTCGGGACAGGCGGGAGAAAAACTGTTTTTT
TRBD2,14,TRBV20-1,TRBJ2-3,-,CSGGRGGVTDTQYF,TGCAGTGGAGGGCGGGGGGGCGTCACAGATACGCAGTATTTT
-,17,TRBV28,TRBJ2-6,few,CASSLSPRSSGANVLTF,TGTGCCAGCAGTTTGAGTCCCCGATCCTCTGGGGCCAACGTCCTGACTTTC
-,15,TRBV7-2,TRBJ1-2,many,CASSHGRQIDYGYTF,TGTGCCAGCAGCCACGGGAGGCAGATAGACTATGGCTACACCTTC
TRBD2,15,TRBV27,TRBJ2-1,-,CASSLKGRGMDEQFF,TGTGCCAGCAGCCTTAAGGGGCGGGGGATGGATGAGCAGTTCTTC
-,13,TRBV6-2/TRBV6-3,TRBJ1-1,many,CASSWSGNTEAFF,TGTGCCAGCAGTTGGTCAGGGAACACTGAAGCTTTCTTT
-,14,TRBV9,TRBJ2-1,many,CASNEDPRYNEQFF,TGTGCCAGCAACGAGGACCCCCGCTACAATGAGCAGTTCTTC
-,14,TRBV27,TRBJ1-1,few,CASRVAGLNTEAFF,TGTGCCAGCAGGGTAGCGGGGCTGAACACTGAAGCTTTCTTT
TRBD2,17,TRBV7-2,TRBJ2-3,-,CASSPRLAGGRTDTQYF,TGTGCCAGCAGCCCCCGACTAGCGGGGGGGCGCACAGATACGCAGTATTTT
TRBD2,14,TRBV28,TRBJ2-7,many,CASSESGRLSEQYF,TGTGCCAGCAGTGAGAGCGGGAGGTTGAGCGAGCAGTACTTC
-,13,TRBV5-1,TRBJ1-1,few,CASSFTLATEAFF,TGCGCCAGCAGCTTTACGCTGGCCACTGAAGCTTTCTTT
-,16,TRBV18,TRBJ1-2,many,CASSPSQGAVDYGYTF,TGTGCCAGCTCGCCCTCCCAGGGAGCCGTAGACTATGGCTACACCTTC
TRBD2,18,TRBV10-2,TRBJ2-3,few,CANKQKAGGPPITDTQYF,TGCGCCAACAAACAGAAAGCGGGAGGGCCCCCTATTACAGATACGCAGTATTTT
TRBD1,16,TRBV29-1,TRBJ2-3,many,CSVEGSGQGAFDTQYF,TGCAGCGTTGAAGGAAGCGGACAGGGGGCTTTCGATACGCAGTATTTT
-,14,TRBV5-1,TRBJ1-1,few,CASSLQGTNTEAFF,TGCGCCAGCAGCTTGCAGGGGACGAACACTGAAGCTTTCTTT
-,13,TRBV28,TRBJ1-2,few,CASSSLCAAGYTF,TGTGCCAGCAGTTCCCTCTGTGCTGCGGGCTACACCTTC
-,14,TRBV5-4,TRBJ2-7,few,CASSFGLGSYEQYF,TGTGCCAGCAGCTTTGGACTCGGCTCCTACGAGCAGTACTTC
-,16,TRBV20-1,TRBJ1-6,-,CSARDLAGDTFEPLHF,TGCAGTGCTAGAGATCTCGCAGGGGATACATTTGAACCCCTCCACTTT
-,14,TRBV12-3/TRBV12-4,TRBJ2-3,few,CASSPRAATDTQYF,TGTGCCAGCAGTCCCCGGGCAGCCACAGATACGCAGTATTTT
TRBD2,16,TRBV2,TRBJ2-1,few,CASRAFGAGGPDEQFF,TGTGCCAGCAGGGCGTTTGGAGCGGGAGGGCCTGATGAGCAGTTCTTC
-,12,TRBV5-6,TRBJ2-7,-,CASSRDRYEQYF,TGTGCCAGCAGCCGGGACCGCTACGAGCAGTACTTC
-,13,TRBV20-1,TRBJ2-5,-,CSAPPGEPKTQYF,TGCAGTGCTCCCCCGGGGGAGCCCAAAACCCAGTACTTC
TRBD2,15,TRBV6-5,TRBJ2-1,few,CASSRGLAGPPGQFF,TGTGCCAGCAGCCGAGGACTAGCGGGACCGCCAGGGCAGTTCTTC
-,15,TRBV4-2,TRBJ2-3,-,CASSQEKRSTDTQYF,TGTGCCAGCAGCCAAGAAAAGCGAAGCACAGATACGCAGTATTTT
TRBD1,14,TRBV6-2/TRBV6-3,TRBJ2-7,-,CASSYSNRGYEQYF,TGTGCCAGCAGTTACTCGAACAGGGGGTACGAGCAGTACTTC
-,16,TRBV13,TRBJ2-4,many,CASSPAGTLAKNIQYF,TGTGCCAGCAGCCCCGCCGGGACACTAGCCAAAAACATTCAGTACTTC
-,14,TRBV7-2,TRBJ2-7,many,CASSPRRDGYEQYF,TGTGCCAGCAGCCCCCGGCGGGACGGCTACGAGCAGTACTTC
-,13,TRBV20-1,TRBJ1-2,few,CSAQRTVGDGYTF,TGCAGTGCCCAACGGACAGTAGGAGATGGCTACACCTTC